The T cell receptor (beta chain) described here comes from a study of breast tumors, draining lymph nodes, adjacent tissues. To note about this clonotype: Its antigen is not known.

V was cut by 0 bases and J by 1 base, with 7 bases left in between. The CDR3 has 15 amino acids. Germline CDR1 is LNHDA and CDR2 is SQIVND (reference sequence). TCRdb used MiXCR to reprocess the multiplex PCR reads, holding one entry per CDR3 protein. The table shows more than 20,000 distinct CDR3 sequences, with around 55% occurring only once. Points from the study as a whole: Luminal-like breast cancer showed significantly greater tumor-nontumor repertoire similarity than basal-like breast cancer did.

Source material: breast tumor tissue. The sequence was collected from a female donor with breast cancer. Some clones in this sample may be carry-over from other donors' samples. The chain recombines TRBV19 with TRBJ1-3, with D tentatively TRBD1 (5 bases). The CDR3 protein is CASSIDQGSGNTIYF. CDR3 bases: TGTGCCAGTAGTATAGACCAGGGATCTGGAAACACCATATATTTT.